This TCR beta chain is from a study of Ad26.COV2.S vaccination and SARS-CoV-2 variants (dated by TCRdb to the early 2020s). With regard to the full study: Donors in the vaccine arm were drawn from COV1001, a phase I-IIa trial of Ad26.COV2.S in healthy adults that was multicentre, randomized, double-blind and placebo-controlled. The specificity and breadth of SARS-CoV-2-reactive T cell receptors after Ad26.COV2.S vaccination were assessed by TCRbeta repertoire sequencing. Trial participants were randomized into five groups of five: low-dose or high-dose Ad26.COV2.S given once or twice, or placebo on both occasions. Ad26.COV2.S was administered intramuscularly at 5 x 10^10 or 1 x 10^11 viral particles, either as a single shot or as two shots given 56 days apart. Investigators did not know the trial group allocation while performing experiments and assessing outcomes. The TCR-sequenced set comprised around 32 samples: approximately 19 Ad26.COV2.S vaccine recipients, 5 placebo recipients and 8 SARS-CoV-2 convalescent individuals.

The treatment or condition label of this sample denotes: about 20 received Ad26.COV2.S at low or high dose, single or two shots; 5 received placebo; per-sample allocation not given. Repertoires of vaccine and placebo recipients were sequenced from samples collected on day 63 after the first injection. Cohort 1b enrolled roughly 25 adults aged 18-55 years at a single site in Boston, USA, between 29 July and 7 August 2020. As a vaccine, Ad26.COV2.S was a replication-incompetent adenovirus type 26 vector that expressed a prefusion-stabilized SARS-CoV-2 spike protein derived from the original Wuhan strain. The germline V gene supplies CDR1 MNHEY and CDR2 SVGAGI. The CDR3 starts with the cysteine, ends with the phenylalanine, and has 14 residues. Only the CDR3 part of the read is kept: 42 bases, read in frame from the first base. The V end loses 6 bases and the J end loses 3 bases, and a stretch of 14 bases separates them.

As to this clone: The specificity of this receptor is unknown. Per-nucleotide qualities are absent, and no much larger clonotype sits a single base away.

The full study reports these points: The study was not powered to compare responses between vaccine doses or regimens. Non-spike TCR breadth was comparable between vaccine and placebo recipients, consistent with the vaccine containing only spike. After vaccination, substantial breadth of spike-specific CD8+ and CD4+ T cell responses was reported. Higher spike-specific TCR breadth was observed in Ad26.COV2.S recipients than in placebo recipients (P = 0.0014). According to the authors, total T cell responses may have been underestimated by the TCR breadth and depth analyses.

TCRbeta CDR3 regions were sequenced with the immunoSEQ Assay. After extraction, genomic DNA underwent amplification by bias-controlled multiplex PCR, followed by high-throughput sequencing. As for the original processing: To quantify the absolute abundance of each unique TCRbeta CDR3 region, sequences were collapsed and filtered. T cell fraction was estimated by normalization of TCRbeta template counts to usable DNA, with usable DNA being measured through amplification of reference genes present in all nucleated cells. Repertoire TCRs were annotated as SARS-CoV-2-specific when V gene, CDR3 amino acid sequence and J gene were exactly matched to a known reactive TCR set. MIRA supplied the reference SARS-CoV-2 TCR set, which was filtered for enrichment in COVID-19-positive ImmuneCODE repertoires so that public or cross-reactive TCRs were removed. Based on the MIRA antigens, annotated TCRs were further analysed at the level of specific ORF or position within ORF. Breadth was defined as annotated unique rearrangements over total unique productive rearrangements; depth was the summed frequency of those rearrangements. Two-sided Wilcoxon rank-sum tests were used to compare TCR breadth between groups. Here the immuneACCESS table is served through TCRdb, limited to in-frame sequences with V and J called. Missing clones are a known gap in these copies; in checked studies unresolved V genes cover under half, and the rest lacks a known reason. The DNA gave D and trimming, while V, J and clone size come from that table. This sample has approximately 300,000 clones in its table, and around four fifths of those were observed once. 2% to 2.5% of the sample goes to the ten largest clones.

Sample: peripheral blood, taken in a trial of Ad26.COV2.S vaccine versus placebo. This clonotype was sampled from a person between 18 and 59 years old who received the Ad26.COV2.S COVID-19 vaccine or a placebo. Recombination linked TRBV6-5 to TRBJ1-1; the D gene is unclear. The nucleotide sequence is TGTGCCAGCAGAGACACCGGGTTTGACACTGAAGCTTTCTTT. This is translated as CASRDTGFDTEAFF.